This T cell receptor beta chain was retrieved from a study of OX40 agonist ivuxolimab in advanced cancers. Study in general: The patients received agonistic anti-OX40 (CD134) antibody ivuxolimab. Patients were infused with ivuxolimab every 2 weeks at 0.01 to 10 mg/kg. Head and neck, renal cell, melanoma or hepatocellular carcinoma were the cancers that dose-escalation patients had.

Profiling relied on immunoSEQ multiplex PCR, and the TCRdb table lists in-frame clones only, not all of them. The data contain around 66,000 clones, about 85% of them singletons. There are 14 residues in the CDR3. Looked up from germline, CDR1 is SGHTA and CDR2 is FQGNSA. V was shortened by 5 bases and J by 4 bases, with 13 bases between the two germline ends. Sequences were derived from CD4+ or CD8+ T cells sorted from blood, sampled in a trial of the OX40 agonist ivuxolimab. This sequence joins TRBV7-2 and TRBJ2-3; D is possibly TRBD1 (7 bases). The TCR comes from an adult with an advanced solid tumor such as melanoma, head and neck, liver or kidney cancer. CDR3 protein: CASSPGGTSDTQYF. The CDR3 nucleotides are TGTGCCAGCAGCCCAGGGGGGACCTCAGATACGCAGTATTTT.